The 19 T cell receptor beta chains listed next were all sequenced from one sample in a study of T cell repertoires in cytomegalovirus infection. Their antigens are not known. TCRdb re-analysed the reads in MiXCR, keeping a single row per CDR3 protein. The repertoire consists of about 900,000 distinct CDR3 sequences, with around 32% occurring once and the leading ten covering about 14%. Sequencing used cultured CD8+ T cells from PBMCs, obtained from culture after CMV antigen stimulation. The receptors shown here come from a human donor in good health (CMV status not recorded). Some clones in this sample may be carry-over from other donors' samples.

This clonotype was counted only a few times. The V and J genes are TRBV29-1 and TRBJ2-2, with a possible D match to TRBD2 (5 bases). The ends were cut back, 1 base at V and 7 bases at J, with 7 bases in the middle. The CDR3 totals 12 residues. Germline values: CDR1 SQVTM, CDR2 ANQGSEA. CDR3 bases: TGCAGCGTTGAAGGGGAGAACGGGGAGCTGTTTTTT. As protein: CSVEGENGELFF.

This chain links TRBV6-5 with TRBJ2-7, with D possibly TRBD1 on 6 matching bases. Trimming cost V 6 bases and J 7 bases, with 16 bases left between them. The CDR3 spans 13 residues. Germline loops: CDR1 MNHEY, CDR2 SVGAGI. CDR3 nucleotide sequence: TGTGCCAGCAGCCAGGGGATACGAAGGGAGCAGTACTTC. As protein: CASSQGIRREQYF.

In the case of this clonotype: A read error may explain this, as a much larger clone is one base away. As the CDR3 is not closed by the conserved phenylalanine or tryptophan, this likely results from a read error. The chain is built from TRBV7-8 and TRBJ1-5; D ambiguous. The germline V gene has CDR1 SGHVS and CDR2 FQNEAQ. This CDR3 has 14 residues. Trimming took 7 bases from V and 0 from J, leaving 10 bases between them. CDR3 in DNA: TGTGCCAGCAACGCCGGGGTTAGCAATCAGCCCCAGCATTCT. Its translation is CASNAGVSNQPQHS.

Comment on this clonotype: One base away lies a much larger clone, so this may be a sequencing read error. The rearrangement joins TRBV7-6 to TRBJ1-4; no firm D call. CDR1 SGHVS and CDR2 FNYEAQ come from the germline V gene. The CDR3 sequence is 18 residues long. CDR3 in DNA: TGTGTCAGCAGCTTAAAGGACCTCGGCGGATCAACTAATGAAAAACTGTTTTTT. This translates into CVSSLKDLGGSTNEKLFF.

This clonotype was observed many times. This chain connects TRBV7-8 to TRBJ2-2, with 8 bases that match TRBD1. The CDR3 sequence is 18 residues long. Germline V gene data show CDR1 as SGHVS and CDR2 as FQNEAQ. With 2 bases clipped from V and 3 bases from J, the junction kept 11 bases outside the gene matches. CDR3 coding DNA: TGTGCCAGCAGCTTACCCCGACAGGGGCCATCCTACACCGGGGAGCTGTTTTTT. The encoded protein is CASSLPRQGPSYTGELFF.

The chain joins TRBV7-9 to TRBJ2-7; perhaps D is TRBD1 or TRBD2 (6 bases each). This CDR3 has 15 residues. Between the trimmed V and J ends, which lost 5 bases and 2 bases, there was a span of 16 bases. From germline, CDR1 is SEHNR and CDR2 FQNEAQ (reference sequence). The CDR3 here is CASSVHSGDTYEQYF. The CDR3 bases are TGTGCCAGCAGCGTCCATTCGGGGGACACCTACGAGCAGTACTTC.

CDR3: CASSFGLAFEQFF. In DNA form, the CDR3 reads TGTGCCAGCAGTTTTGGACTAGCTTTTGAGCAGTTCTTC. The chain combines TRBV12-3 or TRBV12-4 with TRBJ2-1; 8 bases line up with TRBD2. Trimming cost V 3 bases and J 9 bases; bases outside gene matches: 4. The CDR3 sequence is 13 residues long.

The table lists this clonotype with many counts. This chain connects TRBV12-3 or TRBV12-4 to TRBJ2-3, with TRBD2 matching 11 bases. With V trimmed by 6 bases and J by 2 bases, 4 bases remained unmatched. The CDR3 is 15 amino acids. DNA of the CDR3: TGTGCCAGCAGGGCGGGACTAGCGGTCACAGATACGCAGTATTTT. Protein sequence: CASRAGLAVTDTQYF.

The gene calls are TRBV27 and TRBJ2-1, with TRBD2 identical over 14 bases. Germline CDR1 is MNHEY and CDR2 is SMNVEV (reference sequence). J gave up 7 bases and V 6 bases, and 5 bases lay outside the gene matches. The CDR3 sequence is 15 residues long. The CDR3 bases are TGTGCCAGCAGAGGGACTAGCGGGGGTAGTAATGAGCAGTTCTTC. Amino acids: CASRGTSGGSNEQFF.

In this sample, this clonotype turned up many times. The chain recombines TRBV7-2 with TRBJ2-2; D remains ambiguous. CDR3 length: 12 amino acids. Trimming left V 4 bases short and J 6 bases short, with 6 bases between. Germline V gives CDR1 SGHTA, CDR2 FQGNSA. The CDR3 spells CASSYEAGELFF. The CDR3 nucleotides read TGTGCCAGCAGCTATGAAGCCGGGGAGCTGTTTTTT.

The sample holds a few counts of this clonotype. This rearrangement joins TRBV6-6 to TRBJ2-7; 9 nucleotides agree with TRBD1. The CDR3 runs 18 residues. V lost 2 bases to trimming and J lost 0 bases; unmatched junction nucleotides: 11. Germline-derived CDR1 and CDR2 are MNHNY and SVGAGI (reference sequence). The CDR3 is CASSYGGGWTGVSYEQYF. The CDR3 DNA reads as TGTGCCAGCAGTTACGGGGGTGGGTGGACAGGGGTCTCCTACGAGCAGTACTTC.

This clonotype came up a few times. The rearrangement uses TRBV5-1 and TRBJ2-3; 8 bases match TRBD1. Germline CDR1 SGHRS, CDR2 YFSETQ. V was clipped by 4 bases and J by 4 bases; unmatched bases: 5. This CDR3 comprises 14 residues. Here the CDR3 DNA reads TGCGCCAGCAGCACTGGACAGGGCCCAGATACGCAGTATTTT. Its protein is CASSTGQGPDTQYF.

This clonotype has just a few counts. The chain recombines TRBV4-1 with TRBJ1-1; possibly TRBD1 for D (6 bases). Trimming stripped 0 bases from V and 9 bases from J, with 14 bases between. The CDR3 extends over 14 amino acids. Germline lookup yields CDR1 MGHRA and CDR2 YSYEKL. The CDR3 coding sequence is TGCGCCAGCAGCCAAGATGCCCAGGGGTTCAAAGCTTTCTTT. Its translation is CASSQDAQGFKAFF.

This clonotype was counted at least ten times. The chain links TRBV7-2 to TRBJ2-1; D not resolved. The V end lost 2 bases, the J end lost 8 bases, and 16 bases lay between the germline ends. In germline, CDR1 is SGHTA, CDR2 FQGNSA. CDR3 length: 15 amino acids. The DNA of the CDR3 is TGTGCCAGCAGCTTACTAGTAGCCGCCTCGGATGAGCAGTTCTTC. Amino acid sequence: CASSLLVAASDEQFF.

The chain employs TRBV28 and TRBJ1-2, with D possibly being TRBD1 (5 bases). The V gene lost 6 bases and the J gene lost 5 bases, with 13 bases spanning the gap. CDR3 length: 13 residues. In germline, CDR1 is MDHEN, CDR2 SYDVKM. The CDR3 nucleotides read TGTGCCAGCAGCGTAGACAGCGGTTATGGCTACACCTTC. Its translation is CASSVDSGYGYTF.

This clonotype was counted a few times. CDR3 DNA: TGTGCCAGCAGTGGGGGATCATCTGGAAACACCATATATTTT. Translated: CASSGGSSGNTIYF. The gene calls are TRBV12-3 or TRBV12-4 and TRBJ1-3; D possibly corresponds to TRBD1 (5 bases). The V end lost 5 bases, the J end lost 1 base, and 9 bases lay between the germline ends. CDR3 size: 14 residues.

This clonotype has only a few counts. This chain uses TRBV7-2 with TRBJ1-2, with D unclear. The V end lost 10 bases, the J end lost 5 bases, and 17 bases lay between the germline ends. The CDR3 loop spans 13 amino acids. CDR1 SGHTA and CDR2 FQGNSA come from the germline V gene. CDR3 loop: CATPLSGKYGYTF. The DNA for the CDR3 is TGTGCCACCCCGCTTAGCGGGAAATATGGCTACACCTTC.

The rearrangement joins TRBV7-9 to TRBJ1-1; 8 bases align to TRBD1. Germline-derived CDR1 and CDR2 are SEHNR and FQNEAQ (reference sequence). V trimming: 10 bases; J trimming: 12 bases; junction bases outside the gene matches: 10. CDR3 size: 11 residues. The DNA for the CDR3 is TGTGCCACCGCGCGGACAGGGCTAACTTTCTTT. Its translation: CATARTGLTFF. Supplemented by reference TRBV7-9 and TRBJ1-1, the full variable domain reads DTGVSQNPRHKITKRGQNVTFRCDPISEHNRLYWYRQTLGQGPEFLTYFQNEAQLEKSRLLSDRFSAERPKGSFSTLEIQRTEQGDSAMYLCATARTGLTFFGQGTRLTVV.

This clonotype was counted a few times. The gene calls are TRBV7-3 and TRBJ2-1; D is possibly TRBD2 (6 bases). Germline lookup yields CDR1 SGHTA and CDR2 FQGTGA. The CDR3 length is 16 residues. V was trimmed by 3 bases and J by 0 bases, leaving 12 bases between them. The CDR3 DNA is TGTGCCAGCAGCTTGAACGGGGGTCGCTCCTACAATGAGCAGTTCTTC. Its protein product is CASSLNGGRSYNEQFF.